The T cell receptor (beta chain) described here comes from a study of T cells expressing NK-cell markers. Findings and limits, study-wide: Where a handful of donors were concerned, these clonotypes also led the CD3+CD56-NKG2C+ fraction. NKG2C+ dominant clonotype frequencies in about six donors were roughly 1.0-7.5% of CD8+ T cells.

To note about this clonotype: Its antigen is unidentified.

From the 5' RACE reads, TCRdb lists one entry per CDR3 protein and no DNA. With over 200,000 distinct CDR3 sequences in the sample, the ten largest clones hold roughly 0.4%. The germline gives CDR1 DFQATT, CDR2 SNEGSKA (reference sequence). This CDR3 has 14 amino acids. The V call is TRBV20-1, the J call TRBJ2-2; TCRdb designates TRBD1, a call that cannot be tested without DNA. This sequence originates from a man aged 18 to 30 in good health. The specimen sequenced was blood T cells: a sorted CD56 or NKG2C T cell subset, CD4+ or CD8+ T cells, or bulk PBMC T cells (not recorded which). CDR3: CSAPSDRGVGELFF.